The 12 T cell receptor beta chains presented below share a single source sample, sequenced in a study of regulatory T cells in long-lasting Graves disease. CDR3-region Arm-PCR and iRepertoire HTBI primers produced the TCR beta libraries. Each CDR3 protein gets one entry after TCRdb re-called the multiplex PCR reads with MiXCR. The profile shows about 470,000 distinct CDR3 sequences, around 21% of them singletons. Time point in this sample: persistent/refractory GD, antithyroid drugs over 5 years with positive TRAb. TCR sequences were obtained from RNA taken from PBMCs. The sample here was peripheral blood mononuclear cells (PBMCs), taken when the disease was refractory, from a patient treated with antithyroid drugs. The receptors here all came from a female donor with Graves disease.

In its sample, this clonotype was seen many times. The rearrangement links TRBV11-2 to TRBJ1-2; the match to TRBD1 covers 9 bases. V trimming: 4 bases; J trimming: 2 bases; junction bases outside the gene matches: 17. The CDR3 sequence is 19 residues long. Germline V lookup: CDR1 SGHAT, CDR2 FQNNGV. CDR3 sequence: CASSSRLRDREDSNYGYTF. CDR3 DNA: TGTGCCAGCAGCTCCCGTCTCCGGGACAGGGAGGACTCCAACTATGGCTACACCTTC.

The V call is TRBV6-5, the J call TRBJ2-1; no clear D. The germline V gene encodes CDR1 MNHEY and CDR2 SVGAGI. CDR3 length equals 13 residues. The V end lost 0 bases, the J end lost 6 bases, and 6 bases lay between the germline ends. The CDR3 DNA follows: TGTGCCAGCAGTTACTCGACCGGCAATGAGCAGTTCTTC. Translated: CASSYSTGNEQFF.

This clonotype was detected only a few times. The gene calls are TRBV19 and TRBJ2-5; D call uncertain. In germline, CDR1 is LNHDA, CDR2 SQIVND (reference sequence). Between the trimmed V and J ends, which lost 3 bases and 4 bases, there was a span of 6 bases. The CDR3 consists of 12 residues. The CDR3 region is CASSIPRETQYF. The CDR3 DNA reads TGTGCCAGTAGTATTCCAAGAGAGACCCAGTACTTC.

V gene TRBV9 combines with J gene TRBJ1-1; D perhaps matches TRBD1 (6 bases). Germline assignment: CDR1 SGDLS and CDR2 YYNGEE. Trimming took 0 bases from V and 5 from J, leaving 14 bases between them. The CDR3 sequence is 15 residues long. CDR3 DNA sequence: TGTGCCAGCAGCGTAGTCGGGGGCCAGGGGACTGAAGCTTTCTTT. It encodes CASSVVGGQGTEAFF. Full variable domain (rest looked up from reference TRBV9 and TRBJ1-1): DSGVTQTPKHLITATGQRVTLRCSPRSGDLSVYWYQQSLDQGLQFLIQYYNGEERAKGNILERFSAQQFPDLHSELNLSSLELGDSALYFCASSVVGGQGTEAFFGQGTRLTVV.

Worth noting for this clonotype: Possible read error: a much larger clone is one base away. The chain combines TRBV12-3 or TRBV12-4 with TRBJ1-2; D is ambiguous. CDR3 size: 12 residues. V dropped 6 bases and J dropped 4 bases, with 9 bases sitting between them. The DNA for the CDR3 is TGTGCCAGCAGGGGAGGGAGCTATGGCTACACCTTC. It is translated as CASRGGSYGYTF.

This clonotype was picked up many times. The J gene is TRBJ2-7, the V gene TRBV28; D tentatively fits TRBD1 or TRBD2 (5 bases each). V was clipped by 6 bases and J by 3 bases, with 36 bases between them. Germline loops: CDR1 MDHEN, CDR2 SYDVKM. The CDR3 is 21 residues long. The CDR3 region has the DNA TGTGCCAGCAGCACTCCTTCGTGGGGGAGTCCCGAGTCCCGAAGGGGCTACGAGCAGTACTTC. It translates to CASSTPSWGSPESRRGYEQYF.

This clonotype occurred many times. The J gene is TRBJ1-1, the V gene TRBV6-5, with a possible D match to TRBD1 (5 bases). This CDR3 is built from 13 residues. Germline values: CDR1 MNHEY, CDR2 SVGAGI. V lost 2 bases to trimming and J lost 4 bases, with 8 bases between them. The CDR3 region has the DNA TGTGCCAGCAGTTACGTGGGGACCACTGAAGCTTTCTTT. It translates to CASSYVGTTEAFF.

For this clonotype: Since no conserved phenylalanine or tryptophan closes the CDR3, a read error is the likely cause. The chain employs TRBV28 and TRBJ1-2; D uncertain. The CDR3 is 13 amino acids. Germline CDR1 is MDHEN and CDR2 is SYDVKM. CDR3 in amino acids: CASGFSSAYGYTL. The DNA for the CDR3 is TGTGCCAGCGGTTTTTCCTCCGCCTATGGCTACACCCTC.

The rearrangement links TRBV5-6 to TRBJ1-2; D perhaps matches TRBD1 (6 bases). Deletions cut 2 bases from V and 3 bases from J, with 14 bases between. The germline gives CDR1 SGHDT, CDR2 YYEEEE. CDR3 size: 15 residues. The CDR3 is CASSLAEQGDYGYTF. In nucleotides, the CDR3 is TGTGCCAGCAGCTTAGCGGAACAGGGAGACTATGGCTACACCTTC.

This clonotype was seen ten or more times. CDR3 sequence: CASSYPGLADHVETQYF. Written as DNA, the CDR3 is TGTGCCAGCAGCTATCCGGGACTAGCAGATCACGTCGAGACCCAGTACTTC. J is TRBJ2-5 and V is TRBV7-9; 9 nucleotides agree with TRBD2. CDR1 is SEHNR, CDR2 FQNEAQ, per germline (reference sequence). V was pared by 4 bases and J by 5 bases, with 14 bases of the junction left unmatched. The CDR3 has 17 amino acids. Full variable domain (remainder filled in from reference TRBV7-9 and TRBJ2-5): DTGVSQNPRHKITKRGQNVTFRCDPISEHNRLYWYRQTLGQGPEFLTYFQNEAQLEKSRLLSDRFSAERPKGSFSTLEIQRTEQGDSAMYLCASSYPGLADHVETQYFGPGTRLLVL.

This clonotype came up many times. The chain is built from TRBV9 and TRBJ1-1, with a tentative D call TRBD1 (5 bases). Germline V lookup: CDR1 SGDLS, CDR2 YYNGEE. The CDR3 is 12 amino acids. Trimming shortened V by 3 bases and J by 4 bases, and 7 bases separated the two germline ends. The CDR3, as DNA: TGTGCCAGCAGCGGTGGGGGCACTGAAGCTTTCTTT. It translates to CASSGGGTEAFF.

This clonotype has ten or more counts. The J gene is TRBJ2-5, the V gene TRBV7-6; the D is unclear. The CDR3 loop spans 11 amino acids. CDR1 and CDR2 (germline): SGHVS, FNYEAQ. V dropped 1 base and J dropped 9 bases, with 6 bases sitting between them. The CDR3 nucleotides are TGTGCCAGCAGCTTAGAGCCCCCCCAGTACTTC. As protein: CASSLEPPQYF.